One sample yielded the 31 T cell receptor beta chains listed below, sequenced in a study of glioma-infiltrating T cells. Amplification of TCR alpha and beta CDR3 regions from RNA used iRepertoire nested multiplex PCR. One entry per CDR3 protein, called by TCRdb with MiXCR from the multiplex PCR reads. Here the sample spans fewer than 250,000 distinct CDR3 sequences, over 25% being singletons. Sequenced input: glioma tissue, nonneoplastic brain tissue, or PBMCs (not recorded which). The receptors were sampled from a human donor with low-grade glioma or glioblastoma, undergoing nonglioma brain surgery, or in good health (not recorded which).

Turning to this clonotype: The CDR3 carries no conserved terminal phenylalanine or tryptophan, so it likely arises from a read error. The CDR3 loop is CASSLDQGGGYTL. The CDR3 DNA reads as TGTGCCAGCAGCTTGGACCAGGGGGGTGGCTACACCTTG. V and J are TRBV7-2 and TRBJ1-2; 7 bases are a match to TRBD1. The CDR3 covers 13 residues. Germline V gives CDR1 SGHTA, CDR2 FQGNSA. J was trimmed by 7 bases and V by 3 bases; bases with no gene match: 5.

This clonotype was seen at least ten times. The rearrangement joins TRBV7-2 to TRBJ2-7; D is uncertain. The V gene's germline CDR1 is SGHTA and CDR2 FQGNSA. V lost 0 bases and J 0 bases, leaving 6 bases between the germline ends. CDR3 length equals 14 residues. CDR3 nucleotide sequence: TGTGCCAGCAGCTTAGCGACCGGCTCCTACGAGCAGTACTTC. Encoded protein: CASSLATGSYEQYF.

As concerns this clonotype: A much larger clone differs from this one at a single base, so this may be a read error. J is TRBJ2-3 and V is TRBV6-2 or TRBV6-3; 7 nucleotides agree with TRBD2. Per germline, CDR1 MNHEY and CDR2 SVGEGT. This CDR3 comprises 15 residues. The DNA for the CDR3 is TGCGCCAGCAGCACGACTAGCCCGTCCGCAGATACGAAGTATTTT. Amino acid sequence: CASSTTSPSADTKYF.

This clonotype was detected only a few times. The chain joins TRBV5-1 to TRBJ2-5; 8 bases are a match to TRBD1. This CDR3 is 16 amino acids long. In germline, CDR1 is SGHRS, CDR2 YFSETQ. The V segment lost 4 bases and the J segment 4 bases; nucleotides outside the gene matches: 12. The CDR3 loop is CASSAGLQGERETQYF. CDR3 sequence (DNA): TGCGCCAGCAGCGCCGGCCTACAGGGGGAGAGAGAGACCCAGTACTTC.

This clonotype was picked up many times. V and J are TRBV27 and TRBJ2-1; no definite D call. The germline CDR1 and CDR2 sequences are MNHEY and SMNVEV (reference sequence). The V and J ends lost 7 bases and 5 bases respectively, with 9 bases between them. The CDR3 loop spans 12 amino acids. CDR3 region: CASNPPNNEQFF. DNA of the CDR3: TGTGCCAGCAACCCGCCGAACAATGAGCAGTTCTTC.

This clonotype was detected many times. This chain uses TRBV6-1 with TRBJ2-5; D is possibly TRBD1 (7 bases). This CDR3 is built from 14 residues. Deletions cut 5 bases from V and 7 bases from J, with 17 bases between. Germline-derived CDR1 and CDR2 are MNHNS and SASEGT. CDR3 region: CASSYDRAGGTQYF. The CDR3 DNA is TGTGCCAGCAGTTACGACAGGGCCGGGGGGACCCAGTACTTC.

This clonotype came up many times. The chain has TRBV6-2 or TRBV6-3 and TRBJ2-3; the D call may be TRBD1 or TRBD2 (5 bases each). The CDR3 spans 15 residues. Germline V gives CDR1 MNHEY, CDR2 SVGEGT. The V gene lost 2 bases and the J gene lost 6 bases, with 15 bases spanning the gap. Here the CDR3 DNA reads TGTGCCAGCAGTTACCCAGCTGGCGAGGGGGATACGCAGTATTTT. Translation: CASSYPAGEGDTQYF.

This clonotype was found once. A much larger clone lies one base from this, so it may be a read error. The J gene is TRBJ2-2, the V gene TRBV4-1; TRBD2 is a possible D gene (6 bases). The CDR3 has 15 amino acids. Germline CDR1 and CDR2: MGHRA and YSYEKL. V dropped 0 bases and J dropped 7 bases, with 12 bases sitting between them. In DNA, the CDR3 is TGCGCCAGCAGCCAAGATTTAGCGGTCAACGGGGAGCTGTTTTTT. This gives the protein CASSQDLAVNGELFF.

As for this clonotype: A much more abundant neighbour one base away suggests this may be a read error. The rearrangement joins TRBV5-4 to TRBJ1-1, with no clear D. Germline CDR1 reads SGHNT; CDR2 reads YYREEE (reference sequence). The CDR3 extends over 14 amino acids. V lost 3 bases and J lost 8, with 17 bases in between. The CDR3 coding sequence is TGTGCCAGCAGCTCGACCAGCTTCCGGATAGAAGCTTTCTTT. Translation gives CASSSTSFRIEAFF.

At least ten counts were recorded for this clonotype. The chain carries TRBV4-2 and TRBJ2-5, with D hard to call. The CDR3 has 13 residues. CDR1 and CDR2 from the germline V gene are LGHNA and YNFKEQ. Deletions cut 0 bases from V and 6 bases from J, with 8 bases between. The CDR3 spells CASSQDPSQTQYF. The CDR3 DNA follows: TGTGCCAGCAGCCAAGATCCGTCGCAGACCCAGTACTTC.

The V gene is TRBV27, the J gene TRBJ1-2, with TRBD1 matching 7 bases. Germline values: CDR1 MNHEY, CDR2 SMNVEV (reference sequence). CDR3 length equals 15 residues. Losses at the gene ends were 4 bases for V and 10 bases for J; bases not matched to a gene: 15. The CDR3 here is CASSYSTRQGYNYTF. Written as DNA, the CDR3 is TGTGCCAGCAGTTACTCCACCAGACAGGGCTATAACTACACCTTC.

A single count supports this clonotype. Compared with germline, one end of the junction differs, possibly owing to a read error. V gene TRBV3-1 combines with J gene TRBJ2-1, with D maybe TRBD2 (5 bases). CDR3 size: 15 residues. Germline V gene sequence: CDR1 LGHDT, CDR2 YNNKEL (reference sequence). The CDR3 spells CAGSEGAASSYEQFF. The CDR3 region has the DNA TGTGCCGGCAGCGAAGGAGCGGCTTCTTCCTACGAGCAGTTCTTC.

This sequence joins TRBV30 and TRBJ2-7; D is undetermined. The CDR3 spans 12 residues. Germline lookup yields CDR1 GTSNPN and CDR2 SVGIG (reference sequence). With 2 bases removed from V and 3 bases from J, the gap between germline ends came to 8 bases. The CDR3 sequence: CAWSPGFYEQYF. CDR3 nucleotides: TGTGCCTGGAGTCCCGGGTTCTACGAGCAGTACTTC. Together with reference TRBV30 and TRBJ2-7, the CDR3 gives the full variable domain: SQTIHQWPATLVQPVGSPLSLECTVEGTSNPNLYWYRQAAGRGLQLLFYSVGIGQISSEVPQNLSASRPQDRQFILSSKKLLLSDSGFYLCAWSPGFYEQYFGPGTRLTVT.

Concerning this clonotype: A much larger clone lies one base from this, so it may be a read error. V and J are TRBV29-1 and TRBJ2-7, with D hard to call. The CDR3 is 11 residues long. Looked up from germline, CDR1 is SQVTM and CDR2 is ANQGSEA. CDR3 sequence (DNA): TGCAGCCCCGACGGCTCCTACGGGCAGTACTTC. It codes for CSPDGSYGQYF.

This clonotype was seen a few times. The gene calls are TRBV3-1 and TRBJ2-7, with TRBD1 matching over 7 bases. The CDR3 has 14 amino acids. V shed 4 bases, J shed 4 bases, and the junction held 7 bases outside the gene matches. Germline V gives CDR1 LGHDT, CDR2 YNNKEL (reference sequence). Here the CDR3 DNA reads TGTGCCAGCAGCCCTCCGGGACAGATTTACGAGCAGTACTTC. It specifies CASSPPGQIYEQYF.

The J gene is TRBJ2-3, the V gene TRBV12-3 or TRBV12-4, with TRBD2 matching 11 bases. The V and J ends lost 4 bases and 2 bases, in that order; junction bases with no gene match: 5. There are 16 residues in the CDR3. The CDR3 loop is CASSSFSGRDTDTQYF. CDR3 nucleotide sequence: TGTGCCAGCAGTTCCTTTAGCGGGAGGGACACAGATACGCAGTATTTT.

A word on this clonotype: This sequence may be a read error, since a much larger clone differs from it by one base. The gene calls are TRBV7-2 and TRBJ2-7; TRBD1 matches 9 bases. Per germline, CDR1 SGHTA and CDR2 FQGNSA. The CDR3 totals 15 residues. CDR3 nucleotide sequence: TGTGCCAGCAGCCTTCGGGACAGGGCCGGTTACGAGCGGTACTTC. The encoded protein is CASSLRDRAGYERYF.

This clonotype was seen many times. The chain combines TRBV27 with TRBJ1-1; no clear D. V lost 3 bases and J 7 bases, leaving 9 bases between the germline ends. CDR1 MNHEY and CDR2 SMNVEV come from the germline V gene (reference sequence). The CDR3 contains 12 residues. DNA of the CDR3: TGTGCCAGCAGTTTCCCAGGAGGTGAAGCTTTCTTT. This translates into CASSFPGGEAFF.

This clonotype turned up a few times. The rearrangement links TRBV19 to TRBJ2-1; D ambiguous. This CDR3 spans 11 amino acids. Trimming removed 7 bases at V and 8 bases at J, with 9 bases between. Germline CDR1 reads LNHDA; CDR2 reads SQIVND (reference sequence). CDR3 protein: CASIDRHEQFF. The CDR3 DNA follows: TGTGCCAGTATTGACCGCCATGAGCAGTTCTTC.

This clonotype was found many times. J is TRBJ1-5 and V is TRBV20-1; D is uncertain. Between the trimmed V and J ends, which lost 3 bases and 0 bases, there was a span of 12 bases. CDR1 DFQATT and CDR2 SNEGSKA come from the germline V gene (reference sequence). The CDR3 length is 15 residues. CDR3 region: CSASRQQNSNQPQHF. CDR3 in DNA: TGCAGTGCTAGCAGGCAGCAAAATAGCAATCAGCCCCAGCATTTT.

On this clonotype itself: A much larger clone lies a single base off, so this may be a read error. V usage is TRBV28 and J usage is TRBJ1-2; D perhaps matches TRBD1 (6 bases). With 5 bases removed from V and 2 bases from J, the gap between germline ends came to 27 bases. CDR1 is MDHEN and CDR2 is SYDVKM in the germline V gene. The CDR3 spans 19 residues. The CDR3 DNA reads as TGTGCCAGCAGTGGGCGATATCACTGGGGGCCAACCCTGAACTATGGCTACACCTTC. Translating it yields CASSGRYHWGPTLNYGYTF.

This clonotype was detected ten times or more. The chain couples TRBV7-3 to TRBJ2-1, with D maybe TRBD1 (5 bases). V dropped 5 bases and J dropped 5 bases, with 10 bases sitting between them. This CDR3 region has 13 residues. Per the germline V gene, CDR1 is SGHTA and CDR2 is FQGTGA. The CDR3 here is CASSPGRNNEQFF. CDR3 nucleotides: TGTGCCAGCAGCCCAGGGCGGAACAATGAGCAGTTCTTC.

This clonotype was observed at least ten times. The chain has TRBV28 and TRBJ2-7, with 8 bases identical to TRBD1. The CDR3 extends over 16 amino acids. The J segment lost 2 bases and the V segment lost 2 bases, leaving 8 bases of the junction unmatched. Germline CDR1 and CDR2: MDHEN and SYDVKM. The CDR3 DNA sequence: TGTGCCAGCAGTTTACCCCGAGGGACAGGAACCTACGAGCAGTACTTC. It encodes CASSLPRGTGTYEQYF.

This clonotype was counted at least ten times. This chain's CDR3 is CASSYPGTSSGNTIYF. The CDR3 coding sequence is TGTGCCAGCAGTTACCCCGGGACAAGCTCTGGAAACACCATATATTTT. The rearrangement joins TRBV6-1 to TRBJ1-3; perhaps TRBD1 as D (6 bases). V lost 5 bases and J 0 bases, leaving 14 bases between the germline ends. The CDR3 totals 16 residues. Germline-derived CDR1 and CDR2 are MNHNS and SASEGT.

The J gene is TRBJ1-1, the V gene TRBV27, with D unclear. CDR3 size: 14 residues. The germline CDR1 and CDR2 sequences are MNHEY and SMNVEV (reference sequence). The CDR3: CVGSPGRTNTEAFF. CDR3 DNA sequence: TGTGTCGGCAGCCCTGGACGGACGAACACTGAAGCTTTCTTT.

This clonotype was observed many times. This chain links TRBV27 with TRBJ1-3; maybe TRBD1 (5 bases). The CDR3 spans 14 residues. V was pared by 5 bases and J by 16 bases, with 24 bases between. CDR1 is MNHEY, CDR2 SMNVEV, per germline (reference sequence). Here the CDR3 reads CASSVLWDPLLLYF. The CDR3 bases are TGTGCCAGCAGTGTTTTATGGGACCCCCTTTTGTTGTATTTT.

This clonotype was found a few times. The chain links TRBV4-1 to TRBJ2-5, with 12 bases identical to TRBD2. The CDR3 extends over 16 amino acids. CDR1 is MGHRA, CDR2 YSYEKL, per germline. V trimming: 4 bases; J trimming: 2 bases; junction bases outside the gene matches: 5. The CDR3 sequence is CASSRLTSGGQETQYF. The CDR3 region has the DNA TGCGCCAGCAGCCGACTGACTAGCGGGGGACAAGAGACCCAGTACTTC.

Ten or more counts support this clonotype. The chain has TRBV6-1 and TRBJ2-7, with unresolved D. Germline lookup yields CDR1 MNHNS and CDR2 SASEGT. The CDR3 length is 13 residues. The V end lost 5 bases, the J end lost 2 bases, and 10 bases lay between the germline ends. Written as DNA, the CDR3 is TGTGCCAGCAGTCCCGACGGTACCTACGAGCAGTACTTC. Translated: CASSPDGTYEQYF.

V and J are TRBV10-3 and TRBJ1-3; 11 nucleotides agree with TRBD1. The CDR3 loop spans 14 amino acids. J gave up 3 bases and V 8 bases, and 3 bases lay outside the gene matches. Looked up from germline, CDR1 is ENHRY and CDR2 is SYGVKD. The CDR3 protein is CAILDRGLGNTIYF. CDR3 DNA sequence: TGTGCCATCCTGGACAGGGGGCTTGGAAACACCATATATTTT.

This clonotype was recorded many times. J is TRBJ2-7 and V is TRBV6-2 or TRBV6-3, with D possibly TRBD1 on 7 matching bases. V lost 5 bases to trimming and J lost 7 bases, with 21 bases between them. Germline values: CDR1 MNHEY, CDR2 SVGEGT. The CDR3 covers 15 residues. The DNA for the CDR3 is TGTGCCAGCAGTCGCGGGACAGTGCCCTACGGGGAGCAGTACTTC. Encoded protein: CASSRGTVPYGEQYF.

This clonotype was seen many times. The genes are TRBV20-1 and TRBJ1-2; D is ambiguous. Germline assignment: CDR1 DFQATT and CDR2 SNEGSKA (reference sequence). The CDR3 runs 13 residues. Trimming shortened V by 0 bases and J by 2 bases, and 7 bases separated the two germline ends. The CDR3 DNA reads TGCAGTGCTAGAGATCGGCAGAACTATGGCTACACCTTC. Translated, it gives CSARDRQNYGYTF.